These T cell receptor beta chains were read from a single sample in a study of graft-versus-host responses after intestinal transplantation. These receptors have no known antigen. The data were produced by immunoSEQ multiplex PCR, yet TCRdb's version contains in-frame clones alone and is incomplete. The table has 90,000 to 150,000 clones, about 93% seen once; the top ten hold more than 0.1%. Sequencing was performed on unstimulated CD4+ T cells sorted from spleen or lymph node cells, taken before intestinal transplant. These receptors all stem from a human donor who received an intestinal transplant. Both conserved end residues are part of each CDR3. Each record gives: V gene, D gene, clone size, J gene, CDR3 DNA, CDR3 protein. A D gene is named only where the DNA matches it firmly. Size is omitted from some rows. Given values are once, few, many or a class for expanded clones.

>TRBV5-1|TRBD1|NA|TRBJ1-4
TGCGCCAGCAGCACAACTACAGGGGGCGCCGGTGAAAAACTGTTTTTT
CASSTTTGGAGEKLFF
>TRBV19|TRBD2|NA|TRBJ2-3
TGTGCCAGTAGCCTCGGGACTAGCGGGAGCACAGATACGCAGTATTTT
CASSLGTSGSTDTQYF
>TRBV18|NA|once|TRBJ2-7
TGTGCCAGCTCACCAAGGGGTCCCGGGACAATCCACGAGCAGTACTTC
CASSPRGPGTIHEQYF
>TRBV7-6|NA|NA|TRBJ1-3
TGTGCCAGCAGCTTAGCGGCAGGGGAAGGGCACACCATATATTTT
CASSLAAGEGHTIYF
>TRBV7-6|TRBD1|NA|TRBJ2-2
TGTGCCAGCAGCCCCGGACAGGGGCTAAACACCGGGGAGCTGTTTTTT
CASSPGQGLNTGELFF
>TRBV4-2|TRBD1|NA|TRBJ2-7
TGTGCCAGCAGCCATCGAACCGGGACAGGGGCCTACGAGCAGTACTTC
CASSHRTGTGAYEQYF
>TRBV7-2|NA|NA|TRBJ1-1
TGTGCCAGCAGCTTTACAGGGAACACTGAAGCTTTCTTT
CASSFTGNTEAFF
>TRBV19|TRBD2|NA|TRBJ2-1
TGTGCCAGTCAACATCCCGGTAGCGGGAGGAATGAGCAGTTCTTC
CASQHPGSGRNEQFF
>TRBV6-5|TRBD1|NA|TRBJ2-7
TGTGCCAGCAGTGGGAGACAGGGGGGCGGGGAGCAGTACTTC
CASSGRQGGGEQYF
>TRBV7-8|NA|NA|TRBJ2-7
TGTGCCAGCAGTAATGGACTCGGAGCAGGGCAGTACTTC
CASSNGLGAGQYF
>TRBV21-1|NA|NA|TRBJ1-5
TGTGCCAGCAGCAAAGTTCCGAGGGTGGGAGGCCAGCCCCAGCATTTT
CASSKVPRVGGQPQHF
>TRBV11-1|NA|NA|TRBJ1-1
TGTGCCAGCAGCTTAGGTTCGTGGGGGGACACTGAAGCTTTCTTT
CASSLGSWGDTEAFF
>TRBV15|NA|NA|TRBJ1-6
TGTGCCACCAGCAGACAGGTCGGGAATTCACCCCTCCACTTT
CATSRQVGNSPLHF
>TRBV5-1|TRBD2|NA|TRBJ2-2
TGCGCCAGCAGCTTGACTAGCGGGAGACCCACCGGGGAGCTGTTTTTT
CASSLTSGRPTGELFF
>TRBV11-2|TRBD2|NA|TRBJ2-7
TGTGCCAGCAGCTTACGGGAGGGCTCCTACGAGCAGTACTTC
CASSLREGSYEQYF
>TRBV28|NA|once|TRBJ1-2
TGTGCCAGCAGTTTATCGGTCTCGGGCTACACCTTC
CASSLSVSGYTF
>TRBV18|NA|NA|TRBJ2-1
TGTGCCAGCTCACCTCAGGAGAGCTCCTACAATGAGCAGTTCTTC
CASSPQESSYNEQFF
>TRBV7-3|NA|NA|TRBJ2-7
TGTGCCAGCAGCCCCCGGACAGGGAGGGACGAGCAGTACTTC
CASSPRTGRDEQYF
>TRBV19|NA|NA|TRBJ1-1
TGTGCCAGTAGTCTGGGCGGGGCCCAGAACACTGAAGCTTTCTTT
CASSLGGAQNTEAFF
>TRBV6-6|NA|once|TRBJ2-2
TGTGCCAGCAGTTACTCGGGGACCCGGGGCACCGGGGAGCTGTTTTTT
CASSYSGTRGTGELFF
>TRBV5-1|NA|once|TRBJ2-5
TGCGCCAGCAGCTTGGGTTCTCGAGAGACCCAGTACTTC
CASSLGSRETQYF
>TRBV11-2|NA|NA|TRBJ2-7
TGTGCCAGCAAGACAGGCGTCTACGAGCAGTACTTC
CASKTGVYEQYF
>TRBV27|NA|NA|TRBJ1-4
TGTGCCAGCAGTCCCTCTCCTAACGGGGGACGGGAAAAACTGTTTTTT
CASSPSPNGGREKLFF
>TRBV19|TRBD2|NA|TRBJ2-7
TGTGCCACCCGGGGAGGGGCGAGGGACGAGCAGTACTTC
CATRGGARDEQYF
>TRBV5-1|NA|NA|TRBJ2-3
TGCGCCAGCCGCCTAGGGGGGAGCACAGATACGCAGTATTTT
CASRLGGSTDTQYF
>TRBV19|TRBD1|NA|TRBJ1-4
TGTGCCAGTAGTTTCCGACAGGGAACAACTAATGAAAAACTGTTTTTT
CASSFRQGTTNEKLFF
>TRBV6-5|NA|NA|TRBJ2-3
TGTGCCAGCTGCCAGGGGATTTTAGATACGCAGTATTTT
CASCQGILDTQYF
>TRBV7-9|TRBD1|NA|TRBJ2-5
TGTGCCAGCAGCTTATCCAGGGGGCAAGAGACCCAGTACTTC
CASSLSRGQETQYF
>TRBV7-3|TRBD2|NA|TRBJ2-5
TGTGCCAGCAGCTTAAGCGGGAGGGGAGAGACCCAGTACTTC
CASSLSGRGETQYF
>TRBV27|NA|NA|TRBJ1-1
TGTGCCAGCGCGCAGCGACAGAACACTGAAGCTTTCTTT
CASAQRQNTEAFF
>TRBV5-1|TRBD1|once|TRBJ2-5
TGCGCCAGCAGCTTCGGACAGGGCCAAGAGACCCAGTACTTC
CASSFGQGQETQYF
>TRBV11-2|NA|NA|TRBJ2-7
TGTGCCAGCAGCGCGACCCCAGCCGGGCAGGCCTACGAGCAGTACTTC
CASSATPAGQAYEQYF
>TRBV6-1|NA|NA|TRBJ1-5
TGTGCCAGCAGTTTAGGGCCCCCCGGTCAGCCCCAGCATTTT
CASSLGPPGQPQHF
>TRBV5-1|TRBD2|NA|TRBJ2-3
TGCGCCAGCAGCCCGGGACTAGCGGGGAGCACAGATACGCAGTATTTT
CASSPGLAGSTDTQYF
>TRBV25-1|NA|NA|TRBJ1-2
TGTGCCAGCAGTGAATTCCCCTATGGCTACACCTTC
CASSEFPYGYTF
>TRBV6-1|NA|NA|TRBJ2-2
TGTGCCAGCAGGACGCTTGGGGGCACCGGGGAGCTGTTTTTT
CASRTLGGTGELFF
>TRBV30|TRBD1|NA|TRBJ2-7
TGTGCCTGGGTCCCGGGACAGGGGGTTCAGTACTTC
CAWVPGQGVQYF
>TRBV7-2|TRBD2|NA|TRBJ2-7
TGTGCCAGCGGACTAGATTGGGCCTCCGCACGGAGCTCCTACGAGCAGTACTTC
CASGLDWASARSSYEQYF
>TRBV7-9|NA|NA|TRBJ2-1
TGTGCCAGCAGCTTAGAAGGGGGGCAGTTCTTC
CASSLEGGQFF
>TRBV18|NA|NA|TRBJ2-2
TGTGCCAGCTCACCCGGTCGGGCTATGGGGGCGAACACCGGGGAGCTGTTTTTT
CASSPGRAMGANTGELFF
>TRBV27|TRBD2|once|TRBJ2-7
TGTGCCAGCAGTTTAAGACTAGCGGGAGGGCCGGGGGAGCAGTACTTC
CASSLRLAGGPGEQYF
>TRBV7-9|TRBD2|NA|TRBJ2-7
TGTGCCAGCAGCTTAGCGCGGGGCGAGGGAGGGCCCTCCTACGAGCAGTACTTC
CASSLARGEGGPSYEQYF
>TRBV9|TRBD1|NA|TRBJ1-3
TGTGCCAGCAGCGCCGACAGGGTTGGAAACACCATATATTTT
CASSADRVGNTIYF
>TRBV14|TRBD2|NA|TRBJ2-7
TGTGCCAGCAGCCATTTGGGACTAGCAGAGGGGCTCGAGCAGTACTTC
CASSHLGLAEGLEQYF
>TRBV18|TRBD1|NA|TRBJ1-3
TGTGCCAGCTCAGGTACAGGGGACTCTGGAAACACCATATATTTT
CASSGTGDSGNTIYF
>TRBV5-1|NA|NA|TRBJ2-3
TGCGCCAGCAGGGGGGACCGGACAGATACGCAGTATTTT
CASRGDRTDTQYF
>TRBV29-1|NA|NA|TRBJ2-7
TGCAGCGGGAGTGAGGGGATAGGGCCCTACGAGCAGTACTTC
CSGSEGIGPYEQYF
>TRBV10-3|NA|NA|TRBJ1-4
TGTGCCATCGTCCGGGACAACGAGGAAAAACTGTTTTTT
CAIVRDNEEKLFF
>TRBV6-5|NA|NA|TRBJ2-5
TGTGCCAGCACCTCCCCGTCTGGGGGGGAGACCCAGTACTTC
CASTSPSGGETQYF
>TRBV2|NA|once|TRBJ2-7
TGTGCCAGCAGTGCGGACATCTACGAGCAGTACTTC
CASSADIYEQYF
>TRBV10-3|TRBD2|once|TRBJ2-3
TGTGCCATCACCAAAGGACTAGCGGGAGGGCAGTATTTT
CAITKGLAGGQYF
>TRBV6-6|TRBD1|NA|TRBJ2-7
TGTGCCAGCAGCCTTCCGGGACAGGGCGGCTACGAGCAGTACTTC
CASSLPGQGGYEQYF
>TRBV18|NA|NA|TRBJ2-5
TGTGCCAGCTCACCAGTCCCGGAAGAGACCCAGTACTTC
CASSPVPEETQYF
>TRBV30|NA|once|TRBJ1-5
TGTGCCTGGAGTGTATTGGGCAATCAGCCCCAGCATTTT
CAWSVLGNQPQHF